The sequence of this T cell receptor beta chain was determined in a study of blood T cell repertoires in COVID-19. In the study overall: Sites across the United States, Italy and Spain contributed samples from acute and convalescent COVID-19. T cells, B-cell-depleted T cells, or PBMCs supplied cDNA or gDNA.

Per the original methods: Estimated nucleated cell counts came from reference gene primer amplification. The assay was immunoSEQ multiplex PCR, and TCRdb's table has in-frame clones only and misses some. V and J calls and clone size are those listed in that table; D and trimming were worked out from the DNA. Among about 480,000 clones listed, approximately 90% were seen once. Trimming removed 1 base at V and 2 bases at J, with 14 bases between. This CDR3 is 17 amino acids long. CDR1 KGHDR and CDR2 SFDVKD come from the germline V gene. The material sequenced was peripheral blood. The TCR comes from a woman in her thirties with acute or convalescent COVID-19. This chain connects TRBV24-1 to TRBJ1-3; unclear D gene. CDR3 sequence reads: CATSDLGGVGTGNTIYF. The CDR3 DNA reads as TGTGCCACCAGTGATTTAGGTGGAGTCGGGACTGGAAACACCATATATTTT.